This T cell receptor (beta chain) was found in a study of blood T cell repertoires in COVID-19. Overall study: Samples taken during acute and convalescent COVID-19 were collected in the United States, Italy and Spain.

Method: immunoSEQ multiplex PCR; TCRdb's copy keeps in-frame clones and lacks some. Among about 260,000 clones, 80% to 90% were seen once, and the ten largest hold roughly a tenth. V was shortened by 3 bases and J by 0 bases, with 18 bases between the two germline ends. Germline V gene sequence: CDR1 SGHNT, CDR2 YYREEE (reference sequence). The length of the CDR3 is 17 residues. The receptor was derived from a woman aged 70-85 years with COVID-19, enrolled during active disease. Sequenced material: peripheral blood. The rearrangement joins TRBV5-4 to TRBJ1-2; maybe TRBD1 (5 bases). The CDR3, as DNA: TGTGCCAGCAGCTCCCCCCCCAAACAGGTCCCTAACTATGGCTACACCTTC. It yields the protein CASSSPPKQVPNYGYTF.